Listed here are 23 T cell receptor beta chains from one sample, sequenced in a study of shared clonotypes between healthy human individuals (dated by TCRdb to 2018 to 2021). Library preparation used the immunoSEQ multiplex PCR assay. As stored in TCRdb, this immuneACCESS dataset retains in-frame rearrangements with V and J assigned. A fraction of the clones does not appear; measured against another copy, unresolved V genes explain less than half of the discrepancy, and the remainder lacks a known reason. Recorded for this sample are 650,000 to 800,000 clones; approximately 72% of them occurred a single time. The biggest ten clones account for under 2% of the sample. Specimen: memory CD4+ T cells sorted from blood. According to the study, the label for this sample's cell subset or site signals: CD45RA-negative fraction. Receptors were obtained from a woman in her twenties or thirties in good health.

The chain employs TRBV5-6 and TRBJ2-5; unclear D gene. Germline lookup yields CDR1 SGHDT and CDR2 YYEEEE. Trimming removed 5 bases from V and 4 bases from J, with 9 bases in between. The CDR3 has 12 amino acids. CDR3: CASRGVGETQYF. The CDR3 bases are TGTGCCAGCAGGGGCGTTGGAGAGACCCAGTACTTC.

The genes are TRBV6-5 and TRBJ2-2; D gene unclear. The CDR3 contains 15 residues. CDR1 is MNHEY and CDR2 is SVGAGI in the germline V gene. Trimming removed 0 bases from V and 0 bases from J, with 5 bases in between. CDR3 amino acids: CASSYSPPNTGELFF. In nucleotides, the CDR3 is TGTGCCAGCAGTTACTCGCCCCCGAACACCGGGGAGCTGTTTTTT.

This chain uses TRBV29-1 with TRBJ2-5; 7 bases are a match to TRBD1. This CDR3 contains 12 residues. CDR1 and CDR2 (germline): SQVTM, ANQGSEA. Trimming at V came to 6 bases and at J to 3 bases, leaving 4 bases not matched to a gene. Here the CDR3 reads CSVSDREETQYF. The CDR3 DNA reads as TGCAGCGTCTCCGACAGGGAAGAGACCCAGTACTTC.

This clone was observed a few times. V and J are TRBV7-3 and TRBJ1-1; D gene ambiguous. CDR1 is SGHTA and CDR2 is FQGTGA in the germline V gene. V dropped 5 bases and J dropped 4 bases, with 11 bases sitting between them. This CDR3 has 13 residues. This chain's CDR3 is CASSPTPATEAFF. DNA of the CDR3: TGTGCCAGCAGCCCCACTCCAGCCACTGAAGCTTTCTTT.

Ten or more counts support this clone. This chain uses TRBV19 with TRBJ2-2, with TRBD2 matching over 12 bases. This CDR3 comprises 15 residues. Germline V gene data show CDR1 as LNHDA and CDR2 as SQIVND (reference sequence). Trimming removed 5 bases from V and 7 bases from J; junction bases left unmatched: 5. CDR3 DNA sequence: TGTGCCAGTAGTCCTAGACTAGCGGGAGTCGGGGAGCTGTTTTTT. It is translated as CASSPRLAGVGELFF. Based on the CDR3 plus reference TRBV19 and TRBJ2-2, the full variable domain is DGGITQSPKYLFRKEGQNVTLSCEQNLNHDAMYWYRQDPGQGLRLIYYSQIVNDFQKGDIAEGYSVSREKKESFPLTVTSAQKNPTAFYLCASSPRLAGVGELFFGEGSRLTVL.

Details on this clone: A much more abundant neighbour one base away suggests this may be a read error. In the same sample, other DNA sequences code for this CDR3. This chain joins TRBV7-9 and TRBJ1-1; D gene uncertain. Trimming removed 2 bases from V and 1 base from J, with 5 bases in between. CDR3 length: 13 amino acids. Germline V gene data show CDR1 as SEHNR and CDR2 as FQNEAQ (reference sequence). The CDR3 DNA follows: TGTGCCAGCAGCTTAAGACAGAACACTGAAGCTTTCTTT. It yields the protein CASSLRQNTEAFF.

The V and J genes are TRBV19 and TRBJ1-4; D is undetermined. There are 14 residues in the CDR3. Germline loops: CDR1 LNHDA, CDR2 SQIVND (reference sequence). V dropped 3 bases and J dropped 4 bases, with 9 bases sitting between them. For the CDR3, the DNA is TGTGCCAGTAGTATTACCCTCATTAATGAAAAACTGTTTTTT. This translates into CASSITLINEKLFF.

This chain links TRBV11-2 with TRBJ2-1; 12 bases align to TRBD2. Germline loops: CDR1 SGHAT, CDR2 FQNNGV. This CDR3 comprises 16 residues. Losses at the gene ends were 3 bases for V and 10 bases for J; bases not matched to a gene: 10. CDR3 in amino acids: CASSLESSGRGREQFF. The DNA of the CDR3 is TGTGCCAGCAGCTTGGAGTCTAGCGGGAGGGGGCGAGAGCAGTTCTTC.

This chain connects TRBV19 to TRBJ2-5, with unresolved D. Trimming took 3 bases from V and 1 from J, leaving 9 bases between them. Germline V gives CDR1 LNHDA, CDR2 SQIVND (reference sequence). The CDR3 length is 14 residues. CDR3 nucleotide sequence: TGTGCCAGTAGTATTCAATCCAGCCAAGAGACCCAGTACTTC. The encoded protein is CASSIQSSQETQYF.

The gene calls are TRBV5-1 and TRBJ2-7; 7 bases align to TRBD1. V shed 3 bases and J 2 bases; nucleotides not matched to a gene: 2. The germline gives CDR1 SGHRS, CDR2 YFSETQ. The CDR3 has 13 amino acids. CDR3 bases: TGCGCCAGCAGCTGGGACAGTACCTACGAGCAGTACTTC. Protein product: CASSWDSTYEQYF.

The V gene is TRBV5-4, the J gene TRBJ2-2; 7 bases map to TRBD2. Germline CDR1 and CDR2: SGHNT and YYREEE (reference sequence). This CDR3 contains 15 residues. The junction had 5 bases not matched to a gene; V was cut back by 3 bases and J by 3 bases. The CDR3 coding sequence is TGTGCCAGCAGCTCAATACGGGGGGACACCGGGGAGCTGTTTTTT. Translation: CASSSIRGDTGELFF.

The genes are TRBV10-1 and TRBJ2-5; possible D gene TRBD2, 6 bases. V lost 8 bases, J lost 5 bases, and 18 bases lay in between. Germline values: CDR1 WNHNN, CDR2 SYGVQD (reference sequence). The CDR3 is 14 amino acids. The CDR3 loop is CASCGPEGRETQYF. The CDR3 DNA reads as TGCGCCAGCTGTGGGCCCGAGGGGAGGGAGACCCAGTACTTC.

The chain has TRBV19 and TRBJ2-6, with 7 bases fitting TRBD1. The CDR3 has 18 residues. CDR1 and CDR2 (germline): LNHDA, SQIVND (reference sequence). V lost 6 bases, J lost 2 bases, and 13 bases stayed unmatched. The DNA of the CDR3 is TGTGCCAGTAGGACCGGGACAGCCTCAAGGGCTGGGGCCAACGTCCTGACTTTC. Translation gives CASRTGTASRAGANVLTF.

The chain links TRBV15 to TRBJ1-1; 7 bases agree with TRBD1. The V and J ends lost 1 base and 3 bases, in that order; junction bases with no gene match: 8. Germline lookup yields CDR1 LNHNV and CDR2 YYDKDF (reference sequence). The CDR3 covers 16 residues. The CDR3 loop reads CATSRGEGGRDTEAFF. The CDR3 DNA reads TGTGCCACCAGCAGAGGTGAAGGGGGCAGGGACACTGAAGCTTTCTTT.

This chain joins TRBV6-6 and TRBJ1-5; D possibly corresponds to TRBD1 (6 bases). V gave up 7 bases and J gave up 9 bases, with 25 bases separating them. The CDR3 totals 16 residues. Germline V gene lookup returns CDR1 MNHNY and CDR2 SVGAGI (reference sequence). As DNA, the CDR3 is TGTGCCAGCAAAAAAAGGCAGGGGTCAGGTTTTCCGCCCCAGCATTTT. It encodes CASKKRQGSGFPPQHF.

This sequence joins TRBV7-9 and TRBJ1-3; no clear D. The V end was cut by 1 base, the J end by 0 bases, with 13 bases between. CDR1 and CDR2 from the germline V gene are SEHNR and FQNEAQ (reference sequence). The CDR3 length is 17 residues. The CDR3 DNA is TGTGCCAGCAGCTTAGAAGGATTCGACACCTCTGGAAACACCATATATTTT. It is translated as CASSLEGFDTSGNTIYF.

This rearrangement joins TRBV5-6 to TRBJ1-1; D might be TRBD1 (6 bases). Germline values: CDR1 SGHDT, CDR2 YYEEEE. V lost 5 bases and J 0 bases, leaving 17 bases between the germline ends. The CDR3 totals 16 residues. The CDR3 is CASSRMRGGLNTEAFF. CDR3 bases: TGTGCCAGCAGTCGAATGAGAGGGGGGCTGAACACTGAAGCTTTCTTT.

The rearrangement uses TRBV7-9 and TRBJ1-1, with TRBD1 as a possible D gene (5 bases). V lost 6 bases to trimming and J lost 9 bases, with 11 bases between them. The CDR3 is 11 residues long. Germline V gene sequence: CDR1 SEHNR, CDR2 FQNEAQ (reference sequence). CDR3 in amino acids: CASSAGTQAFF. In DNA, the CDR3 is TGTGCCAGCAGTGCCGGGACCCAAGCTTTCTTT.

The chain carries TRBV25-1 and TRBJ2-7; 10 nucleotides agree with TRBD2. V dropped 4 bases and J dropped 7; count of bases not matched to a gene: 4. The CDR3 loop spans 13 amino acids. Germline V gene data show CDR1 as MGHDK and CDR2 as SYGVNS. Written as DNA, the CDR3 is TGTGCCAGCAGTGTGGGACTAGCGCGTGAGCAGTACTTC. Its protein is CASSVGLAREQYF.

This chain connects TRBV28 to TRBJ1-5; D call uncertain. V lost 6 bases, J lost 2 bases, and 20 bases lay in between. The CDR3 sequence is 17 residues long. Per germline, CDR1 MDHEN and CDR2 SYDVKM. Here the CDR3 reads CASSPGGQAGGNQPQHF. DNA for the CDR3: TGTGCCAGCAGCCCGGGAGGGCAGGCAGGTGGCAATCAGCCCCAGCATTTT.

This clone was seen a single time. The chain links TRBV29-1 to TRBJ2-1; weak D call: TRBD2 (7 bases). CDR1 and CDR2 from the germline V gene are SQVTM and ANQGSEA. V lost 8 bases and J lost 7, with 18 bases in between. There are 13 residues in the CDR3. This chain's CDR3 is CSSHGGGGNEQFF. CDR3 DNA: TGCAGCTCCCACGGGGGAGGGGGAAATGAGCAGTTCTTC.

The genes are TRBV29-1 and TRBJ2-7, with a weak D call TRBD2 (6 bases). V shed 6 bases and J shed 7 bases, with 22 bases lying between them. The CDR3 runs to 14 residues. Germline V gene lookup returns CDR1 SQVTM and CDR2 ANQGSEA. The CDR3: CSVIPGLMMREQYF. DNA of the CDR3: TGCAGCGTAATTCCGGGACTCATGATGAGAGAGCAGTACTTC.

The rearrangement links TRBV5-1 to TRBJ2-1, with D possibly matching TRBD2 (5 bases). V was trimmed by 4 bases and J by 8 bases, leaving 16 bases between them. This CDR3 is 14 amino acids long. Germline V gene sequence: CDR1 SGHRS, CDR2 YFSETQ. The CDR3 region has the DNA TGCGCCAGCAGCCCGGGGATTAACTTGGATGAGCAGTTCTTC. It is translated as CASSPGINLDEQFF.